This T cell receptor (beta chain) came from a study of blood T cell repertoires in COVID-19. In the study overall: Collection of acute and convalescent COVID-19 samples took place in the United States, Italy and Spain. T cells, B-cell-depleted T cells, or PBMCs supplied cDNA or gDNA.

Original processing methods: For nucleated cells, counts were estimated from reference gene primer amplification. Here immunoSEQ multiplex PCR was the method, and the copy in TCRdb shows in-frame clones only, minus some. V and J calls plus clone size are reproduced from that table; the DNA served to infer D and trimming. The repertoire holds about 130,000 clones, with 86% as singletons. The CDR3 extends over 15 amino acids. Germline V lookup: CDR1 MNHEY, CDR2 SVGAGI. Germline trimming cut 6 bases from V and 6 bases from J; bases unmatched to any gene: 9. The clonotype originates from a human donor in a cohort sampled during active COVID-19. Sequenced sample: peripheral blood. This chain links TRBV6-5 with TRBJ2-3, with 10 bases fitting TRBD2. The CDR3 spells CASRVPSGSGDTQYF. CDR3 DNA: TGTGCCAGCAGGGTGCCTAGCGGGAGTGGTGATACGCAGTATTTT.